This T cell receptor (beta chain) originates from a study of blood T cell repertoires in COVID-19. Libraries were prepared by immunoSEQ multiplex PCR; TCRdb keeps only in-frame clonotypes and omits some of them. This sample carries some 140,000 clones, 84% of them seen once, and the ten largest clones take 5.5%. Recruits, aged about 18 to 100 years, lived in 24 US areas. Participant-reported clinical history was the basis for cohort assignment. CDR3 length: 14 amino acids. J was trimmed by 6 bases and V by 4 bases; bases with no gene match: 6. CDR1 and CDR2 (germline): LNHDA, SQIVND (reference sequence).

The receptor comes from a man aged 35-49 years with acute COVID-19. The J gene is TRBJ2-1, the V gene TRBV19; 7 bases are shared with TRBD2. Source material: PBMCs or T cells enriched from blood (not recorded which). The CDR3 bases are TGTGCCAGTAGTAATGAGCGGGGTTCCAATGAGCAGTTCTTC. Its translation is CASSNERGSNEQFF.